A single sample gave rise to the 30 T cell receptor beta chains below, sequenced in a study of cytomegalovirus exposure and HLA in healthy donors. The PCR contained 60 Vbeta and 13 Jbeta primers. This table comes from immunoSEQ multiplex PCR, and its TCRdb copy is limited to in-frame clones, with some not included. The sample lists around 260,000 clones, around 80% occurring once. The sequencing sample was made of PBMCs. The source is a girl aged 2 to 9 in good health and CMV-seronegative.

The rearrangement links TRBV5-4 to TRBJ2-3, with 9 nucleotides matching TRBD2. The V gene end was trimmed by 3 bases and the J gene end by 0 bases; junction bases not matched to a gene: 8. Germline V lookup: CDR1 SGHNT, CDR2 YYREEE (reference sequence). The CDR3 has 17 residues. The CDR3 loop reads CASSWTPTSGSTDTQYF. CDR3 bases: TGTGCCAGCAGCTGGACACCCACTAGCGGGAGCACAGATACGCAGTATTTT.

V usage is TRBV28 and J usage is TRBJ1-1, with D hard to call. In germline, CDR1 is MDHEN, CDR2 SYDVKM. The CDR3 contains 14 residues. Trimming removed 7 bases at V and 6 bases at J, with 18 bases between. The CDR3 DNA reads TGTGCCAGCAAGGCCGGGAGATACCGCGCTGAAGCTTTCTTT. Its translation: CASKAGRYRAEAFF.

The gene calls are TRBV5-1 and TRBJ2-3; 10 nucleotides agree with TRBD2. The CDR3 spans 16 residues. After removal of 0 bases from V and 4 bases from J, the junction contained 5 bases not matched to a gene. The germline gives CDR1 SGHRS, CDR2 YFSETQ. The CDR3 region has the DNA TGCGCCAGCAGCTTGGAGAGCGGGGGGGTTCCAGATACGCAGTATTTT. This codes for CASSLESGGVPDTQYF.

The table lists this clone with a few counts. The V gene is TRBV28, the J gene TRBJ1-2; tentatively, D is TRBD1 (6 bases). There are 14 residues in the CDR3. Germline assignment: CDR1 MDHEN and CDR2 SYDVKM. The V gene lost 4 bases and the J gene lost 0 bases, with 9 bases spanning the gap. The CDR3 DNA sequence: TGTGCCAGCAGTTCAGGGGCGACTAACTATGGCTACACCTTC. Translated: CASSSGATNYGYTF.

This chain joins TRBV5-1 and TRBJ2-2, with D possibly being TRBD2 (6 bases). Trimming removed 4 bases from V and 7 bases from J, with 11 bases in between. CDR3 length: 13 residues. CDR1 SGHRS and CDR2 YFSETQ come from the germline V gene. This CDR3 reads CASSPEGSGELFF. The CDR3 nucleotides are TGCGCCAGCAGCCCGGAGGGGAGCGGGGAGCTGTTTTTT.

The CDR3 DNA follows: TGCAGCGTTACCCCTTCGGGAGGACGAGAGACCCAGTACTTC. It specifies CSVTPSGGRETQYF. The chain joins TRBV29-1 to TRBJ2-5, with TRBD2 matching over 7 bases. This CDR3 is built from 14 residues. J lost 4 bases, V lost 5 bases, and 10 bases had no gene match. Germline CDR1 is SQVTM and CDR2 is ANQGSEA.

V usage is TRBV7-2 and J usage is TRBJ1-3; no definite D call. V lost 3 bases to trimming and J lost 3 bases, with 6 bases between them. Germline V gene sequence: CDR1 SGHTA, CDR2 FQGNSA. This CDR3 contains 13 residues. In DNA form, the CDR3 reads TGTGCCAGCAGCTTCGGAGGTGGAAACACCATATATTTT. This gives the protein CASSFGGGNTIYF.

This chain connects TRBV5-1 to TRBJ2-1, with D perhaps matching TRBD1 (5 bases). The V end lost 2 bases, the J end lost 6 bases, and 9 bases lay between the germline ends. Germline CDR1 reads SGHRS; CDR2 reads YFSETQ. The CDR3 loop spans 13 amino acids. The CDR3 is CASSFQGGNEQFF. DNA of the CDR3: TGCGCCAGCAGCTTTCAGGGTGGCAATGAGCAGTTCTTC.

The chain is built from TRBV5-1 and TRBJ1-6, with D perhaps matching TRBD1 (6 bases). CDR1 SGHRS and CDR2 YFSETQ come from the germline V gene. The germline V and J ends were trimmed by 0 bases and 7 bases, with 8 bases remaining between them. The CDR3 totals 14 residues. The CDR3 nucleotides are TGCGCCAGCAGCTTGGCGGACAGAAATTCACCCCTCCACTTT. Encoded protein: CASSLADRNSPLHF.

V gene TRBV21-1 combines with J gene TRBJ1-1; TRBD1, the table's D call, was not compared with the DNA. TRBV21-1 is classified as a pseudogene. The CDR3 spans 13 residues. The CDR3 sequence is CARGQGMNTEAFF. CDR3 nucleotide sequence: TGTGCCAGGGGACAGGGGATGAACACTGAAGCTTTCTTT.

This rearrangement joins TRBV19 to TRBJ2-7; 7 bases are shared with TRBD2. Germline V gene data show CDR1 as LNHDA and CDR2 as SQIVND (reference sequence). V lost 10 bases and J lost 2; bases outside the gene matches: 11. This CDR3 has 14 residues. The CDR3 DNA reads TGTGCCACCACACCCGGGACTAACACCTACGAGCAGTACTTC. Translated: CATTPGTNTYEQYF.

This clone has just one count. The J gene is TRBJ1-1, the V gene TRBV28; no clear D gene. This CDR3 spans 12 amino acids. The germline CDR1 and CDR2 sequences are MDHEN and SYDVKM. V gave up 8 bases and J gave up 4 bases, with 11 bases separating them. The DNA of the CDR3 is TGTGCCAGCGGTGTGGCGGGCACTGAAGCTTTCTTT. Protein product: CASGVAGTEAFF.

This chain connects TRBV10-3 to TRBJ1-5; D is perhaps TRBD1 (5 bases). Per germline, CDR1 ENHRY and CDR2 SYGVKD. Between the trimmed V and J ends, which lost 10 bases and 5 bases, there was a span of 15 bases. This CDR3 has 13 residues. CDR3 DNA sequence: TGTGCCAAACAAGGGGCAGTTGATCAGCCCCAGCATTTT. Translated, it gives CAKQGAVDQPQHF.

The chain is built from TRBV6-6 and TRBJ2-7; TRBD1 aligns across 10 bases. V was pared by 6 bases and J by 6 bases, with 8 bases of the junction left unmatched. Germline CDR1 reads MNHNY; CDR2 reads SVGAGI (reference sequence). CDR3 length: 14 amino acids. CDR3 in amino acids: CASRVDRGQREQYF. The CDR3 DNA sequence: TGTGCCAGCAGGGTTGACAGGGGGCAACGCGAGCAGTACTTC.

The rearrangement links TRBV10-3 to TRBJ1-5, with 8 bases identical to TRBD1. The CDR3 has 13 residues. CDR1 is ENHRY and CDR2 is SYGVKD in the germline V gene. Trimming cost V 10 bases and J 3 bases; bases outside gene matches: 5. CDR3 loop: CATQQGDNQPQHF. DNA for the CDR3: TGTGCCACACAACAGGGGGACAATCAGCCCCAGCATTTT.

The chain carries TRBV4-2 and TRBJ1-5; unclear D gene. The length of the CDR3 is 16 residues. With 2 bases removed from V and 0 bases from J, the gap between germline ends came to 11 bases. Germline V lookup: CDR1 LGHNA, CDR2 YNFKEQ. The CDR3 is CASSQTQAYSNQPQHF. The CDR3, as DNA: TGTGCCAGCAGCCAAACCCAGGCTTATAGCAATCAGCCCCAGCATTTT.

The chain couples TRBV7-9 to TRBJ2-7; perhaps TRBD2 as D (6 bases). Germline CDR1 SEHNR, CDR2 FQNEAQ (reference sequence). Trimming shortened V by 3 bases and J by 2 bases, and 20 bases separated the two germline ends. The CDR3 consists of 17 residues. CDR3 amino acids: CASSFVGRGRITYEQYF. The CDR3 nucleotides read TGTGCCAGCAGCTTCGTCGGGCGGGGCAGGATCACCTACGAGCAGTACTTC. Full variable domain (remainder filled in from reference TRBV7-9 and TRBJ2-7): DTGVSQNPRHKITKRGQNVTFRCDPISEHNRLYWYRQTLGQGPEFLTYFQNEAQLEKSRLLSDRFSAERPKGSFSTLEIQRTEQGDSAMYLCASSFVGRGRITYEQYFGPGTRLTVT.

This chain joins TRBV9 and TRBJ1-1; 8 nucleotides agree with TRBD1. This CDR3 contains 14 residues. The V gene's germline CDR1 is SGDLS and CDR2 YYNGEE. J was trimmed by 7 bases and V by 4 bases; bases with no gene match: 9. As DNA, the CDR3 is TGTGCCAGCAGCCCTTGGACAGGGCACAATGAAGCTTTCTTT. Translated: CASSPWTGHNEAFF.

The rearrangement joins TRBV6-1 to TRBJ2-3; 10 bases align to TRBD2. V was pared by 7 bases and J by 6 bases, with 10 bases of the junction left unmatched. The CDR3 covers 15 residues. Germline V gene lookup returns CDR1 MNHNS and CDR2 SASEGT. The CDR3 is CASTRAGGWVDTQYF. The CDR3 DNA sequence: TGTGCCAGCACCCGAGCGGGGGGGTGGGTCGATACGCAGTATTTT.

This chain links TRBV7-9 with TRBJ2-5, with 9 bases that match TRBD1. Trimming cost V 5 bases and J 3 bases; bases outside gene matches: 4. The CDR3 sequence is 14 residues long. The germline CDR1 and CDR2 sequences are SEHNR and FQNEAQ (reference sequence). CDR3 DNA: TGTGCCAGCAGCCCGTGGGACAGGGAAGAGACCCAGTACTTC. Amino acid sequence: CASSPWDREETQYF.

The chain is built from TRBV5-1 and TRBJ2-3, with D tentatively TRBD1 (5 bases). This CDR3 has 14 amino acids. Germline CDR1 is SGHRS and CDR2 is YFSETQ. V was pared by 5 bases and J by 3 bases, with 13 bases between. The CDR3 sequence is CASRGQKVTDTQYF. The CDR3 DNA reads TGCGCCAGCAGGGGGCAGAAGGTTACAGATACGCAGTATTTT.

The V call is TRBV7-9, the J call TRBJ2-1, with 14 bases lining up with TRBD2. V shed 5 bases and J 1 base; nucleotides not matched to a gene: 7. Looked up from germline, CDR1 is SEHNR and CDR2 is FQNEAQ (reference sequence). The CDR3 runs to 18 residues. The CDR3 region is CASSPGTSGGLSYNEQFF. CDR3 coding DNA: TGTGCCAGCAGCCCCGGGACTAGCGGGGGCCTGTCCTACAATGAGCAGTTCTTC.

This clone has more than one count but fewer than ten. The chain uses TRBV18 and TRBJ2-1; no clear D. The CDR3 sequence is 13 residues long. V was trimmed by 5 bases and J by 0 bases, leaving 5 bases between them. CDR1 and CDR2 from the germline V gene are KGHSH and LQKENI. The chain's CDR3 is CASSASSYNEQFF. The CDR3 DNA follows: TGTGCCAGCTCAGCGAGCTCCTACAATGAGCAGTTCTTC.

This clone has just one count. The V call is TRBV28, the J call TRBJ2-6; D remains unclear. The CDR3 length is 15 residues. From germline, CDR1 is MDHEN and CDR2 SYDVKM. V dropped 7 bases and J dropped 0 bases, with 10 bases sitting between them. CDR3 bases: TGTGCCAGCAATAGGCGGCTCTCTGGGGCCAACGTCCTGACTTTC. Its translation is CASNRRLSGANVLTF.

In this sample, this clone turned up a few times. The genes are TRBV15 and TRBJ2-5; 9 bases agree with TRBD1. This CDR3 is 16 amino acids long. With 4 bases clipped from V and 0 bases from J, the junction kept 6 bases outside the gene matches. Germline CDR1 LNHNV, CDR2 YYDKDF (reference sequence). The CDR3 DNA is TGTGCCACCAGCAAACCCGGGACAGGGTACCAAGAGACCCAGTACTTC. Translated: CATSKPGTGYQETQYF.

The chain combines TRBV28 with TRBJ2-7; 7 bases align to TRBD1. This CDR3 contains 16 residues. After removal of 5 bases from V and 3 bases from J, the junction contained 13 bases not matched to a gene. Germline V gene data show CDR1 as MDHEN and CDR2 as SYDVKM. The CDR3 DNA is TGTGCCAGCAGTGACACAGGGGCAGGGGCATACTACGAGCAGTACTTC. Amino acids: CASSDTGAGAYYEQYF.

The rearrangement uses TRBV5-1 and TRBJ2-1; no definite D call. V was cut by 2 bases and J by 8 bases, with 14 bases left in between. CDR1 and CDR2 (germline): SGHRS, YFSETQ. This CDR3 has 14 amino acids. The CDR3 sequence is CASSLSGEVDEQFF. The CDR3 coding sequence is TGCGCCAGCAGCTTAAGTGGCGAGGTGGATGAGCAGTTCTTC.

The chain uses TRBV13 and TRBJ2-5, with D tentatively TRBD1 (5 bases). The DNA matches TRBJ2-7 better at its end, which makes the J call doubtful. In germline, CDR1 is PRHDT, CDR2 FYEKMQ (reference sequence). The CDR3 is 12 residues long. The CDR3 sequence: CASSYRQYEQYF. The DNA for the CDR3 is TGTGCCAGCAGCTACCGACAGTACGAGCAGTACTTC.

This clone showed up just a few times. The rearrangement uses TRBV9 and TRBJ1-6; 7 bases align to TRBD1. Germline trimming cut 4 bases from V and 13 bases from J; bases unmatched to any gene: 8. The CDR3 runs 13 residues. Germline assignment: CDR1 SGDLS and CDR2 YYNGEE. CDR3 DNA: TGTGCCAGCAGCACTAACTACAGGGGTCCCCTCCACTTT. Its protein product is CASSTNYRGPLHF.

The chain joins TRBV5-1 to TRBJ2-2; 10 nucleotides align to TRBD1. This CDR3 contains 15 residues. Germline V lookup: CDR1 SGHRS, CDR2 YFSETQ. Trimming cost V 5 bases and J 5 bases; bases outside gene matches: 6. The CDR3 DNA follows: TGCGCCAGCAGTATGGGACAGGGGCTAACCGGGGAGCTGTTTTTT. This encodes CASSMGQGLTGELFF.